Sequencing of this T cell receptor beta chain was carried out in a study of low-dose radiotherapy and immunotherapy resistance in tumors. Study summary: The regimen for patients comprised intravenous nivolumab 240 mg every two weeks plus intravenous ipilimumab 1 mg/kg every six weeks. Intravenously given cyclophosphamide 200 mg/m2 followed a two-week schedule that placed each dose one day before radiation and immunotherapy.

Priming of first-strand cDNA relied on TRAV- and TRBV-specific primers (covering alpha and beta chains). The authors ran 20 PCR cycles to amplify TCRs with a constant-region primer and V-primer adapter. A single record per CDR3 protein comes from TCRdb applying MiXCR to the reads. Among 70,000 to 90,000 distinct CDR3 sequences listed, 18% were seen once. Germline values: CDR1 DFQATT, CDR2 SNEGSKA (reference sequence). This CDR3 spans 12 amino acids. The V gene lost 0 bases and the J gene lost 11 bases, with 12 bases spanning the gap. This sample's time point: before trial treatment. Along with nivolumab and ipilimumab, donors received aspirin, low-dose cyclophosphamide and low-dose radiotherapy.

This clonotype was obtained from a male donor with prostate cancer. The V and J genes are TRBV20-1 and TRBJ2-3; no clear D. The source was PBMCs, collected before treatment. CDR3: CSARDSYGEQYF. Here the CDR3 DNA reads TGCAGTGCTAGAGATAGTTATGGAGAGCAGTATTTT.